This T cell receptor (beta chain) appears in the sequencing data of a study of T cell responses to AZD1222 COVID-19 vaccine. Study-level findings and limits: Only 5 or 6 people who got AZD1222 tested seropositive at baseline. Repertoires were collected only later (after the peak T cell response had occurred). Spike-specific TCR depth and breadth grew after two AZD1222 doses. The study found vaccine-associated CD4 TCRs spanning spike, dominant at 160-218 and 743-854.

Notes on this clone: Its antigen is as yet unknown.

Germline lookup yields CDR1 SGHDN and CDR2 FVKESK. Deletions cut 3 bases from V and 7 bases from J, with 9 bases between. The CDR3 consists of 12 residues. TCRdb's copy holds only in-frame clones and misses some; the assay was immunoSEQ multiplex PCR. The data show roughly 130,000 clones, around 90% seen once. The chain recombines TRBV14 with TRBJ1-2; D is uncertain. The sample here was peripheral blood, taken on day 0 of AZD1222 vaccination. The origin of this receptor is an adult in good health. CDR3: CASSQGLFGYTF. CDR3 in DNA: TGTGCCAGCAGCCAGGGATTGTTTGGCTACACCTTC. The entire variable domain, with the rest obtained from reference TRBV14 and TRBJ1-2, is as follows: EAGVTQFPSHSVIEKGQTVTLRCDPISGHDNLYWYRRVMGKEIKFLLHFVKESKQDESGMPNNRFLAERTGGTYSTLKVQPAELEDSGVYFCASSQGLFGYTFGSGTRLTVV.